This T cell receptor beta chain was identified during a study of beta chain features in type 1 diabetes. Study conclusions and caveats: Among patients with Type 1 diabetes, TCRB CDR3s were moderately but significantly shorter in every one of the four CD4+ subsets.

The whole isolated RNA underwent reverse transcription, so sequencing captured expressed TCRB transcripts. Some clones are missing from TCRdb's copy, which holds only in-frame ones; the method was immunoSEQ multiplex PCR. The sample records hundreds of thousands of clones, about 14% being singletons. The CDR3 runs 14 residues. Unmatched junction bases numbered 7, after V lost 6 bases and J lost 8 bases. Germline lookup yields CDR1 SNHLY and CDR2 FYNNEI. Regarding this clone: Its antigen is currently unknown.

The chain combines TRBV2 with TRBJ1-4, with 9 bases aligning to TRBD1. This clonotype was obtained from a man aged 18 to 29 with type 1 diabetes. The sequenced sample was naive CD4+ T cells from blood. The CDR3 loop is CASSSGTGIEKLFF. CDR3 coding DNA: TGTGCCAGCAGCTCCGGGACAGGGATCGAAAAACTGTTTTTT.